These 18 T cell receptor beta chains were sequenced from one sample in a study of OX40 agonist ivuxolimab in advanced cancers. Some clones are missing from TCRdb's copy, which holds only in-frame ones; the method was immunoSEQ multiplex PCR. The sample holds 53,000 or so clones, about four fifths seen once. The material sequenced was CD4+ or CD8+ T cells sorted from blood, taken in a trial of the OX40 agonist ivuxolimab. Every receptor here comes from an adult with an advanced solid tumor such as melanoma, head and neck, liver or kidney cancer.

J is TRBJ2-1 and V is TRBV7-9; D gene ambiguous. The germline CDR1 and CDR2 sequences are SEHNR and FQNEAQ (reference sequence). V was pared by 5 bases and J by 4 bases, with 12 bases between. The CDR3 is made up of 14 amino acids. The CDR3 DNA sequence: TGTGCCAGCAGCCCCACCACCGGGTACAATGAGCAGTTCTTC. Amino acid sequence: CASSPTTGYNEQFF.

This clone came up once. The CDR3 coding sequence is TGTGCCAGCACTAATGGCGGGGGCTCCTACAATGAGCAGTTCTTC. It specifies CASTNGGGSYNEQFF. This rearrangement joins TRBV28 to TRBJ2-1; 7 bases match TRBD2. The germline gives CDR1 MDHEN, CDR2 SYDVKM. J lost 0 bases, V lost 7 bases, and 6 bases had no gene match. The CDR3 length is 15 residues.

The chain recombines TRBV19 with TRBJ1-2; possibly TRBD1 for D (5 bases). Germline V gives CDR1 LNHDA, CDR2 SQIVND (reference sequence). The CDR3 runs 14 residues. Trimming pared 5 bases from V and 8 bases from J, leaving 18 bases between. The chain's CDR3 is CASSPRQTYNGYTF. The CDR3 DNA reads as TGTGCCAGTAGTCCGCGACAGACGTATAACGGCTACACCTTC.

The V and J genes are TRBV18 and TRBJ1-2; no reliable D call. Germline V gives CDR1 KGHSH, CDR2 LQKENI. Between the trimmed V and J ends, which lost 2 bases and 6 bases, there was a span of 4 bases. The CDR3 has 11 amino acids. As DNA, the CDR3 is TGTGCCAGCTCACCAGGGGATGGCTACACCTTC. It encodes CASSPGDGYTF.

The chain recombines TRBV5-6 with TRBJ2-7, with TRBD2 matching over 8 bases. The length of the CDR3 is 13 residues. The V gene end was trimmed by 2 bases and the J gene end by 7 bases; junction bases not matched to a gene: 5. Germline V gives CDR1 SGHDT, CDR2 YYEEEE. The CDR3 bases are TGTGCCAGCAGCTTAGCGGGAGTGGAAGAGCAGTACTTC. Protein sequence: CASSLAGVEEQYF.

The chain employs TRBV18 and TRBJ2-3; D remains ambiguous. Germline CDR1 and CDR2: KGHSH and LQKENI. V gave up 3 bases and J gave up 5 bases, with 6 bases separating them. The CDR3 is made up of 12 amino acids. CDR3 region: CASSPLGDTQYF. Written as DNA, the CDR3 is TGTGCCAGCTCACCTCTCGGAGATACGCAGTATTTT.

This clone was observed a single time. The rearrangement uses TRBV18 and TRBJ2-7; D is possibly TRBD1 (6 bases). This CDR3 has 14 residues. Deletions cut 6 bases from V and 2 bases from J, with 14 bases between. Per germline, CDR1 KGHSH and CDR2 LQKENI. The CDR3 region is CASSPNGDTYEQYF. CDR3 in DNA: TGTGCCAGCTCTCCAAACGGGGACACCTACGAGCAGTACTTC.

The chain carries TRBV11-3 and TRBJ2-1; tentatively, D is TRBD1 (5 bases). Germline loops: CDR1 SGHNT, CDR2 YENEEA. The V and J ends lost 3 bases and 5 bases respectively, with 8 bases between them. This CDR3 contains 13 residues. CDR3 protein: CASSLTANNEQFF. The CDR3 DNA sequence: TGTGCCAGCAGCTTGACAGCAAACAATGAGCAGTTCTTC.

This clone has more than one count but fewer than ten. The chain joins TRBV6-5 to TRBJ1-5, with 8 bases identical to TRBD1. This CDR3 comprises 15 residues. Germline assignment: CDR1 MNHEY and CDR2 SVGAGI. V gave up 6 bases and J gave up 6 bases; unmatched junction bases: 10. CDR3 sequence reads: CASRLTGGSSQPQHF. The CDR3 DNA sequence: TGTGCCAGCAGGCTTACAGGGGGAAGTAGTCAGCCCCAGCATTTT.

The chain combines TRBV6-1 with TRBJ1-1; 8 bases match TRBD1. Germline CDR1 and CDR2: MNHNS and SASEGT. Trimming removed 4 bases from V and 0 bases from J; junction bases left unmatched: 7. The CDR3 spans 16 residues. CDR3 region: CASSVGRQGMNTEAFF. The CDR3 bases are TGTGCCAGCAGTGTCGGTAGACAGGGGATGAACACTGAAGCTTTCTTT.

J is TRBJ1-1 and V is TRBV5-1, with a weak D call TRBD1 (6 bases). Germline CDR1 reads SGHRS; CDR2 reads YFSETQ. Trimming took off 1 base at V and 6 bases at J, with 13 bases between the two ends. CDR3 length: 14 amino acids. CDR3 bases: TGCGCCAGCAGCTTGACGGGGGCGAGATCTGAAGCTTTCTTT. As protein: CASSLTGARSEAFF.

The chain couples TRBV5-4 to TRBJ2-1; the match to TRBD2 covers 8 bases. V lost 0 bases to trimming and J lost 6 bases; unmatched junction nucleotides: 8. The CDR3 has 16 residues. Germline CDR1 and CDR2: SGHNT and YYREEE (reference sequence). CDR3: CASSLGVAGGRNEQFF. The DNA of the CDR3 is TGTGCCAGCAGCTTGGGTGTGGCGGGAGGACGCAATGAGCAGTTCTTC.

The chain combines TRBV5-4 with TRBJ2-1; the D gene is possibly TRBD2 (5 bases). From germline, CDR1 is SGHNT and CDR2 YYREEE (reference sequence). This CDR3 is 15 amino acids long. Trimming removed 0 bases at V and 7 bases at J, with 14 bases between. CDR3 nucleotides: TGTGCCAGCAGCTTGGAACTGACCTCGGGGAATGAGCAGTTCTTC. This sequence encodes CASSLELTSGNEQFF.

DNA of the CDR3: TGTGCCAGCAGCCCCACCGTGGGAGAGACCCAGTACTTC. The encoded protein is CASSPTVGETQYF. V usage is TRBV11-1 and J usage is TRBJ2-5; the D is unclear. CDR1 and CDR2 from the germline V gene are SGHAT and FQDESV (reference sequence). There are 13 residues in the CDR3. Trimming stripped 5 bases from V and 4 bases from J, with 11 bases between.

The rearrangement links TRBV11-1 to TRBJ2-6, with no clear D. V was trimmed by 5 bases and J by 4 bases, leaving 15 bases between them. CDR3 size: 16 residues. Germline lookup yields CDR1 SGHAT and CDR2 FQDESV (reference sequence). CDR3 residues: CASSPSRPSGANVLTF. In DNA form, the CDR3 reads TGTGCCAGCAGCCCATCAAGGCCCTCGGGGGCCAACGTCCTGACTTTC.

The rearrangement joins TRBV6-5 to TRBJ1-5, with D unresolved. Germline lookup yields CDR1 MNHEY and CDR2 SVGAGI. CDR3 size: 13 residues. The V and J ends lost 6 bases and 4 bases respectively, with 10 bases between them. As DNA, the CDR3 is TGTGCCAGCAGCCGACGCGGAAATCAGCCCCAGCATTTT. It yields the protein CASSRRGNQPQHF.

The chain uses TRBV18 and TRBJ1-1; D is possibly TRBD1 (5 bases). This CDR3 has 13 amino acids. Trimming left V 5 bases short and J 0 bases short, with 7 bases between. Per germline, CDR1 KGHSH and CDR2 LQKENI. CDR3 sequence (DNA): TGTGCCAGCTCAGAGGGGATGAACACTGAAGCTTTCTTT. As protein: CASSEGMNTEAFF.

The CDR3 spells CASSHTGRGRRLETQYF. The CDR3 DNA reads as TGTGCCAGCAGCCACACAGGGCGTGGACGGAGATTGGAGACCCAGTACTTC. The chain carries TRBV13 and TRBJ2-5; D may be TRBD1 (6 bases). Trimming cost V 5 bases and J 5 bases, with 24 bases left between them. Germline values: CDR1 PRHDT, CDR2 FYEKMQ (reference sequence). The CDR3 runs 17 residues.